A single sample is the source of the 2 T cell receptor beta chains below, sequenced in a study of CD8 T cells in Susac syndrome. Random hexamers primed reverse transcription of about 0.45 to 1 ug RNA. MiXCR, applied by TCRdb to the immunoSEQ multiplex PCR reads, yields one record per CDR3 protein. Found here are 100,000 to 150,000 distinct CDR3 sequences, around 94% of them singletons; the top ten hold approximately 0.22%. Source material: CD8+ T cells from PBMCs. The receptors come from a human donor with Susac syndrome.

The rearrangement links TRBV27 to TRBJ1-2; 8 positions agree with TRBD1. CDR1 is MNHEY and CDR2 is SMNVEV in the germline V gene (reference sequence). This CDR3 comprises 16 residues. V was clipped by 3 bases and J by 3 bases; unmatched bases: 9. The CDR3 nucleotides read TGTGCCAGCAGTTTCAATCCGGGACAGGCGTACTATGGCTACACCTTC. Translated: CASSFNPGQAYYGYTF.

The V gene is TRBV7-9, the J gene TRBJ1-2; TRBD1 might be the D (6 bases). The CDR3 runs to 14 residues. V was shortened by 5 bases and J by 6 bases, with 16 bases between the two germline ends. The germline CDR1 and CDR2 sequences are SEHNR and FQNEAQ (reference sequence). CDR3 loop: CASSPAGEVDGYTF. CDR3 nucleotide sequence: TGTGCCAGCAGCCCGGCAGGGGAAGTCGATGGCTACACCTTC.